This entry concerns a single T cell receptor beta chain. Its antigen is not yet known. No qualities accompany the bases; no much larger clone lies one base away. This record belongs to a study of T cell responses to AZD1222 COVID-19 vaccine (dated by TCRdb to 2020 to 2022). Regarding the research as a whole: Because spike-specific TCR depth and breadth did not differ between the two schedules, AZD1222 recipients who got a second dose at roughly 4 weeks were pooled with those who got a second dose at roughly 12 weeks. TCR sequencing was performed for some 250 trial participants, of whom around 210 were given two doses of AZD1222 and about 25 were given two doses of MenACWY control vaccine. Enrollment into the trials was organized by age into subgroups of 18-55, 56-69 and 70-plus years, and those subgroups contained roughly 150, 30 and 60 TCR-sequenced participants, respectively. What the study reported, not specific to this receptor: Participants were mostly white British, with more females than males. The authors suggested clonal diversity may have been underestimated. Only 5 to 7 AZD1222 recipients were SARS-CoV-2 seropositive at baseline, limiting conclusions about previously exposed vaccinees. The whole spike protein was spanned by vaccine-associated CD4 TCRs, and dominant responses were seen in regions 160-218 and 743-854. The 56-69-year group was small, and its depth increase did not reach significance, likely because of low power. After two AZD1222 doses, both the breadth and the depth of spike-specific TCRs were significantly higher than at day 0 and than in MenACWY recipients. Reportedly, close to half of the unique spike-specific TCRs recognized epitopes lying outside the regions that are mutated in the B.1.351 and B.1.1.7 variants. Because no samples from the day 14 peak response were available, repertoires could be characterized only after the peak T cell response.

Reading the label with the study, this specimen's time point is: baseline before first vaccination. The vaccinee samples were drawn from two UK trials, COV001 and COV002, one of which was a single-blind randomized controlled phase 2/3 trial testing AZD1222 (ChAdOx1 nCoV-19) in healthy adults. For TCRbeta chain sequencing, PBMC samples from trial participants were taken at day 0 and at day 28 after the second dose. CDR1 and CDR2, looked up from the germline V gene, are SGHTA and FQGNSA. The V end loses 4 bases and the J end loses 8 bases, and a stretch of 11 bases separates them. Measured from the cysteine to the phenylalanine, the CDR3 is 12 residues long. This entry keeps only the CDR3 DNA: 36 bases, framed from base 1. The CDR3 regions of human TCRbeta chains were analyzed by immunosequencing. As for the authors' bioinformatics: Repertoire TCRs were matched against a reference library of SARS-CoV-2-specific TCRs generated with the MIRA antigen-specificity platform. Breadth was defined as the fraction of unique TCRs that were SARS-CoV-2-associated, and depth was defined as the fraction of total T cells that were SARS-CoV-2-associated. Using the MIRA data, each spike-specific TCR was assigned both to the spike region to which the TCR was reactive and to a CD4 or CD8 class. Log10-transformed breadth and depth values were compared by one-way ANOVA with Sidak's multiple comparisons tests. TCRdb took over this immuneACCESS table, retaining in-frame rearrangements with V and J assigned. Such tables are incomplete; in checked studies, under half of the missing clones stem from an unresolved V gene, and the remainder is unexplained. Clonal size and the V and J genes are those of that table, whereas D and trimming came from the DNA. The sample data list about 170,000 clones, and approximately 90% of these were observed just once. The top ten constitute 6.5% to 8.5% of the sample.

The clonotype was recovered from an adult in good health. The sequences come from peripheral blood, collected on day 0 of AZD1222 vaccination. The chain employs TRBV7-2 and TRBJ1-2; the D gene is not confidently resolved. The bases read TGTGCCAGCAGCTCATATGTGTTGGGCTACACCTTC. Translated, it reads CASSSYVLGYTF.